What follows describes a single TCR beta chain. These data are taken from a study of CD8+ T cells in alopecia areata. Study summary: Treated patients were given 5 to 10 mg oral tofacitinib twice daily.

Deletions cut 8 bases from V and 1 base from J, with 13 bases between. Germline V lookup: CDR1 MDHEN, CDR2 SYDVKM. The CDR3 is 14 amino acids. RNA, once extracted, was reverse transcribed into cDNA for use as the sequencing template. Sequencing was performed with immunoSEQ multiplex PCR; in TCRdb, only in-frame clones are kept and a portion is missing. Among over 120,000 clones listed, 58% were seen once. The source material was CD4+ T cells sorted from blood, sampled at week 0. The receptor's source is a human donor with alopecia areata. The chain is built from TRBV28 and TRBJ2-3, with D possibly matching TRBD1 (6 bases). CDR3: CASLEGTRTDTQYF. DNA of the CDR3: TGTGCCAGCCTCGAGGGGACACGCACAGATACGCAGTATTTT.